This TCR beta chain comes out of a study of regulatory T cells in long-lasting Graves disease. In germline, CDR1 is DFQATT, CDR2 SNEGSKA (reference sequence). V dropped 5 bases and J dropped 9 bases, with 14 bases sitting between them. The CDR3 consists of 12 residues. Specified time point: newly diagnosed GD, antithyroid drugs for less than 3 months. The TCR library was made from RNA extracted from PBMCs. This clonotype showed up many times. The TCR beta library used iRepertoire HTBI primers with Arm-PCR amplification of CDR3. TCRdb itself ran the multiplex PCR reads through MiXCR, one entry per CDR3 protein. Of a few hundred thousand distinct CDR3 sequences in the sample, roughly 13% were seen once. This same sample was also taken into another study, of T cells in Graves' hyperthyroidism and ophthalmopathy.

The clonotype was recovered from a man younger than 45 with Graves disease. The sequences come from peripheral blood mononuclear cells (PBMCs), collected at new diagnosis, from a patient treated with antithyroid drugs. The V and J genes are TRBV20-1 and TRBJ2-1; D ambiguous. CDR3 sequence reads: CSAPRFASEQFF. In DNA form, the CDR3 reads TGCAGTGCTCCCCGGTTTGCAAGTGAGCAGTTCTTC.